These 28 T cell receptor beta chains originate from one sample sequenced in a study of early stage breast cancer tumors. Assay used: immunoSEQ multiplex PCR; TCRdb lists only in-frame clones, some missing. The table records over 45,000 clones, 83% of them present only once. Sequenced sample: blood. The receptors were gathered from a person between 50 and 60 years old with breast cancer.

The CDR3 sequence: CASSYSHFTGELFF. As DNA, the CDR3 is TGTGCCAGCAGTTATTCCCATTTCACCGGGGAGCTGTTTTTT. V and J are TRBV6-5 and TRBJ2-2; D is unresolved. Germline CDR1 MNHEY, CDR2 SVGAGI. The V end was cut by 3 bases, the J end by 4 bases, with 9 bases between. The CDR3 spans 14 residues.

The gene calls are TRBV19 and TRBJ2-3; D is uncertain. The CDR3 totals 14 residues. The germline V and J ends were trimmed by 7 bases and 3 bases, with 14 bases remaining between them. Germline V gene sequence: CDR1 LNHDA, CDR2 SQIVND (reference sequence). The CDR3 is CASTRAGGTDTQYF. DNA for the CDR3: TGTGCCAGTACCCGGGCAGGCGGAACAGATACGCAGTATTTT.

This clone has only one observation. The rearrangement links TRBV5-1 to TRBJ1-4, with 7 positions matching TRBD1. This CDR3 is 15 amino acids long. Germline V lookup: CDR1 SGHRS, CDR2 YFSETQ. J gave up 4 bases and V 0 bases, and 3 bases lay outside the gene matches. The CDR3, as DNA: TGCGCCAGCAGCTTGGGGGGACAGATTAATGAAAAACTGTTTTTT. Amino acids: CASSLGGQINEKLFF.

This sequence joins TRBV5-1 and TRBJ2-5; 7 bases are shared with TRBD2. The CDR3 consists of 15 residues. J gave up 3 bases and V 3 bases, and 8 bases lay outside the gene matches. The germline CDR1 and CDR2 sequences are SGHRS and YFSETQ. CDR3 protein: CASSWGSGYEETQYF. DNA for the CDR3: TGCGCCAGCAGCTGGGGTAGCGGGTACGAAGAGACCCAGTACTTC.

This clone appeared once. The chain links TRBV11-2 to TRBJ2-7, with D perhaps TRBD1 or TRBD2 (7 bases each). The germline gives CDR1 SGHAT, CDR2 FQNNGV. This CDR3 comprises 15 residues. V lost 5 bases and J lost 5, with 19 bases in between. DNA for the CDR3: TGTGCCAGCAGCCAGGGGGGAGCGGGATACAACGAGCAGTACTTC. It yields the protein CASSQGGAGYNEQYF.

The V call is TRBV7-9, the J call TRBJ2-5; 8 bases agree with TRBD2. This CDR3 has 15 amino acids. CDR1 is SEHNR and CDR2 is FQNEAQ in the germline V gene (reference sequence). The V segment lost 1 base and the J segment 3 bases; nucleotides outside the gene matches: 4. The CDR3 protein is CASSLDRGGEETQYF. The DNA of the CDR3 is TGTGCCAGCAGCTTAGATCGGGGGGGGGAAGAGACCCAGTACTTC.

The chain combines TRBV29-1 with TRBJ2-5; TRBD1 matches 9 bases. The DNA end favors TRBJ2-7, so the J call may be wrong. CDR1 is SQVTM, CDR2 ANQGSEA, per germline. This CDR3 is 14 amino acids long. The CDR3 bases are TGCAGCGTTGCCCCGGGACAGGGCAATTACGAGCAGTACTTC. Translating gives CSVAPGQGNYEQYF.

This clone was seen just once. The genes are TRBV5-1 and TRBJ2-1; 7 bases agree with TRBD2. Germline values: CDR1 SGHRS, CDR2 YFSETQ. The CDR3 consists of 18 residues. With 0 bases clipped from V and 6 bases from J, the junction kept 15 bases outside the gene matches. CDR3 bases: TGCGCCAGCAGCTTGGGGGGCCCACTAGCGCTCGCGAGCAATGAGCAGTTCTTC. It codes for CASSLGGPLALASNEQFF.

The genes are TRBV28 and TRBJ2-1; D is undetermined. From germline, CDR1 is MDHEN and CDR2 SYDVKM. The CDR3 sequence is 15 residues long. The germline V and J ends were trimmed by 5 bases and 5 bases, with 16 bases remaining between them. CDR3 in DNA: TGTGCCAGCAGTCTCCCAACCCCCGCAGACAATGAGCAGTTCTTC. Amino acids: CASSLPTPADNEQFF.

The J gene is TRBJ2-7, the V gene TRBV10-3; TRBD2 matches 7 bases. V gave up 9 bases and J gave up 3 bases; unmatched junction bases: 2. The CDR3 is 11 amino acids. Germline CDR1 ENHRY, CDR2 SYGVKD. The CDR3 reads CAIGRGYEQYF. The DNA for the CDR3 is TGTGCCATTGGGAGGGGCTACGAGCAGTACTTC.

The chain recombines TRBV15 with TRBJ2-3; D is possibly TRBD2 (6 bases). The CDR3 spans 17 residues. Between the trimmed V and J ends, which lost 1 base and 2 bases, there was a span of 16 bases. CDR1 and CDR2 (germline): LNHNV, YYDKDF (reference sequence). This CDR3 reads CATSRARLDIVTDTQYF. CDR3 DNA sequence: TGTGCCACCAGCAGAGCCCGACTAGACATCGTCACAGATACGCAGTATTTT.

This chain uses TRBV4-2 with TRBJ1-3; D possibly corresponds to TRBD1 (6 bases). The germline CDR1 and CDR2 sequences are LGHNA and YNFKEQ. There are 18 residues in the CDR3. V was cut by 0 bases and J by 0 bases, with 15 bases left in between. The CDR3, as DNA: TGTGCCAGCAGCCAAGACTTGACAGGTCGACGCTCTGGAAACACCATATATTTT. Translating it yields CASSQDLTGRRSGNTIYF.

The chain couples TRBV6-1 to TRBJ1-2, with 7 bases aligning to TRBD1. This CDR3 has 18 amino acids. Germline V CDR1 and CDR2: MNHNS, SASEGT. V trimming: 3 bases; J trimming: 2 bases; junction bases outside the gene matches: 15. CDR3 sequence (DNA): TGTGCCAGCAGTGACCCCCAGGCCCGCAGGGGGACGAACTATGGCTACACCTTC. Encoded protein: CASSDPQARRGTNYGYTF.

CDR3 amino acids: CATARDTGELFF. The DNA for the CDR3 is TGTGCCACTGCCAGGGATACCGGGGAGCTGTTTTTT. This chain uses TRBV2 with TRBJ2-2; TRBD1 might be the D (5 bases). This CDR3 has 12 amino acids. CDR1 and CDR2 (germline): SNHLY, FYNNEI. V was shortened by 10 bases and J by 5 bases, with 11 bases between the two germline ends.

In DNA, the CDR3 is TGTGCCAGCAGCGTAGGGGCGGGAGGGCCAGAGACCCAGTACTTC. It codes for CASSVGAGGPETQYF. The rearrangement links TRBV9 to TRBJ2-5; 9 bases agree with TRBD2. Germline CDR1 reads SGDLS; CDR2 reads YYNGEE. The CDR3 covers 15 residues. V dropped 0 bases and J dropped 4; count of bases not matched to a gene: 4.

J is TRBJ2-7 and V is TRBV6-1; D remains ambiguous. The CDR3 is 12 residues long. V lost 4 bases to trimming and J lost 4 bases, with 8 bases between them. The germline V gene encodes CDR1 MNHNS and CDR2 SASEGT. CDR3 sequence: CASSGEGYEQYF. Written as DNA, the CDR3 is TGTGCCAGCAGTGGGGAAGGGTACGAGCAGTACTTC.

The gene calls are TRBV28 and TRBJ1-2; D is ambiguous. The length of the CDR3 is 12 residues. Germline CDR1 MDHEN, CDR2 SYDVKM. V was cut by 6 bases and J by 3 bases, with 8 bases left in between. The chain's CDR3 is CASRDSYYGYTF. The CDR3 nucleotides are TGTGCCAGCAGAGACTCCTACTATGGCTACACCTTC.

The rearrangement links TRBV14 to TRBJ2-7; D gene unclear. The CDR3 runs to 11 residues. The V end lost 2 bases, the J end lost 3 bases, and 2 bases lay between the germline ends. Germline-derived CDR1 and CDR2 are SGHDN and FVKESK. Here the CDR3 DNA reads TGTGCCAGCAGCCAATACTACGAGCAGTACTTC. Translating it yields CASSQYYEQYF.

This clone was counted a single time. The chain employs TRBV9 and TRBJ2-6, with 7 bases lining up with TRBD1. Trimming removed 3 bases from V and 1 base from J; junction bases left unmatched: 10. The CDR3 has 18 amino acids. Germline loops: CDR1 SGDLS, CDR2 YYNGEE. The CDR3 protein is CASSASQGRPSGANVLTF. In DNA form, the CDR3 reads TGTGCCAGCAGCGCGTCACAGGGGCGCCCTTCTGGGGCCAACGTCCTGACTTTC.

The rearrangement links TRBV2 to TRBJ2-5, with unresolved D. The CDR3 covers 15 residues. The germline V and J ends were trimmed by 2 bases and 2 bases, with 12 bases remaining between them. CDR1 SNHLY and CDR2 FYNNEI come from the germline V gene. The CDR3 DNA is TGTGCCAGCAGTGAAAACACATGGCAGCAAGAGACCCAGTACTTC. Amino acid sequence: CASSENTWQQETQYF.

The chain links TRBV5-5 to TRBJ2-1, with D uncertain. The V gene's germline CDR1 is SGHKS and CDR2 YYEKEE (reference sequence). V lost 4 bases and J lost 6, with 11 bases in between. The CDR3 totals 13 residues. CDR3 residues: CASSPRSSNEQFF. For the CDR3, the DNA is TGTGCCAGCAGCCCGAGGAGCAGCAATGAGCAGTTCTTC.

The CDR3 coding sequence is TGCAGCGTTGAATCCCCCACCCCGGGACTAAAAGATACGCAGTATTTT. Protein sequence: CSVESPTPGLKDTQYF. This chain joins TRBV29-1 and TRBJ2-3, with 7 nucleotides matching TRBD2. V gave up 2 bases and J gave up 5 bases; unmatched junction bases: 13. Per germline, CDR1 SQVTM and CDR2 ANQGSEA. The CDR3 is 16 residues long.

Here the CDR3 DNA reads TGTGCCTGGAGGAGGGAGACCCAGTACTTC. It codes for CAWRRETQYF. V gene TRBV30 combines with J gene TRBJ2-5; D is ambiguous. V was pared by 3 bases and J by 5 bases, with 4 bases between. The germline V gene has CDR1 GTSNPN and CDR2 SVGIG (reference sequence). This CDR3 has 10 amino acids.

This clone was observed a handful of times. The chain uses TRBV18 and TRBJ2-5; 10 bases map to TRBD2. The V and J ends lost 0 bases and 5 bases, in that order; junction bases with no gene match: 6. This CDR3 spans 16 amino acids. Germline CDR1 KGHSH, CDR2 LQKENI. Here the CDR3 reads CASSPPGSGGAETQYF. The CDR3 region has the DNA TGTGCCAGCTCACCACCGGGCAGCGGGGGGGCTGAGACCCAGTACTTC.

The chain is built from TRBV5-1 and TRBJ1-3, with TRBD1 as a possible D gene (5 bases). The CDR3 runs to 18 residues. V lost 2 bases, J lost 7 bases, and 25 bases lay in between. Germline V gene data show CDR1 as SGHRS and CDR2 as YFSETQ. CDR3 amino acids: CASSLNPSKDTLGNTIYF. The DNA of the CDR3 is TGCGCCAGCAGCTTAAACCCTTCCAAGGACACGCTCGGGAACACCATATATTTT.

V is TRBV28 and J is TRBJ1-1, with 8 bases aligning to TRBD1. V shed 7 bases and J 0 bases; nucleotides not matched to a gene: 10. Germline V gives CDR1 MDHEN, CDR2 SYDVKM. The CDR3 runs 16 residues. This CDR3 is CASTNHDRGMNTEAFF. The CDR3 DNA sequence: TGTGCCAGCACCAACCATGACAGGGGAATGAACACTGAAGCTTTCTTT.

The chain is built from TRBV11-2 and TRBJ2-7; TRBD2 matches 9 bases. V gave up 5 bases and J gave up 4 bases; unmatched junction bases: 9. CDR1 is SGHAT and CDR2 is FQNNGV in the germline V gene. The CDR3 is 15 residues long. The CDR3 coding sequence is TGTGCCAGCAGCACCCGGGGCGGGAGGGCTTACGAGCAGTACTTC. Translation gives CASSTRGGRAYEQYF.

This chain uses TRBV6-5 with TRBJ1-1; TRBD1 aligns across 7 bases. Germline V lookup: CDR1 MNHEY, CDR2 SVGAGI. CDR3 length: 14 residues. Losses at the gene ends were 2 bases for V and 3 bases for J; bases not matched to a gene: 3. The DNA for the CDR3 is TGTGCCAGCAGTTACGCGGGACAGTACACTGAAGCTTTCTTT. This translates into CASSYAGQYTEAFF.